The entry that follows covers one TCR beta chain sequence. The target of this receptor is not known. Base qualities are not at hand, and no much larger clone is one base apart. Libraries came from the immunoSEQ multiplex PCR assay. Drawn from immuneACCESS, this table holds only the in-frame rearrangements with V and J called that TCRdb kept. Clones are partly lost; checked studies trace under half to an unresolved V gene and leave the rest unexplained. This sample comprises about 100,000 clones, 92% of them detected only once. The top ten hold just under 2% of the sample. The CDR3 starts with the cysteine, ends with the phenylalanine, and has 17 residues. The read is trimmed to its CDR3 DNA, 51 bases read in frame from base 1. The CDR1 and CDR2 encoded by the germline V gene (reference sequence) are GTSNPN and SVGIG. V is trimmed back by 5 bases and J by 7 bases, and the junction contains 19 bases that no gene match accounts for.

This record comes from a study of T cell changes during pregnancy in multiple sclerosis (dated by TCRdb to between 2017 and 2020). Regarding the study in general: The study looked at changes in the T cell repertoire across pregnancy in women with multiple sclerosis.

The receptor was isolated from a female donor with multiple sclerosis, enrolled in a pregnancy study. The sequenced sample was peripheral blood, obtained after pregnancy. The receptor chain draws on TRBV30 and TRBJ2-1; 8 middle bases align to TRBD2. The CDR3 is CAWGNPVSSGRRNEQFF. The nucleotide sequence reads TGTGCCTGGGGGAATCCAGTCTCTAGCGGGCGGCGGAATGAGCAGTTCTTC.